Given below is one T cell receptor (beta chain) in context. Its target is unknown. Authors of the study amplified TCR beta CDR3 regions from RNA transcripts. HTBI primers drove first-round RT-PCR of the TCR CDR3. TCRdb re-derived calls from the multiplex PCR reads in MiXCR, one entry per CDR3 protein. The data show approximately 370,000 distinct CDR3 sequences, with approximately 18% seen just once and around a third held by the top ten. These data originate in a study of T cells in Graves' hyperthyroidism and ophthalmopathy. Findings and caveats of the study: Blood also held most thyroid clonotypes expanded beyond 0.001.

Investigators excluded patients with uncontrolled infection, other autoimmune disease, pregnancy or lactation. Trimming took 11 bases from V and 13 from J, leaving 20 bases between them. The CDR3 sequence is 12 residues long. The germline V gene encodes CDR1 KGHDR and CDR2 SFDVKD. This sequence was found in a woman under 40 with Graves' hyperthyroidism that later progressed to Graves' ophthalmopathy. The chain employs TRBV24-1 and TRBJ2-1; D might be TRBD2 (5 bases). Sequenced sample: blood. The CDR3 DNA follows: TGTGCCAGTGATGGACTGATAGTGGGACAGTTCTTC. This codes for CASDGLIVGQFF.